This passage covers 30 T cell receptor beta chains from one sample sequenced in a study of cytomegalovirus exposure and HLA in healthy donors. The primer mix had 60 Vbeta and 13 Jbeta primers. Assay: immunoSEQ multiplex PCR; the TCRdb copy retains only in-frame clones and omits some. The table shows around 190,000 clones, with 79% occurring only once. The sequencing input was PBMCs. These receptors came from a woman aged 40 to 50 in good health and CMV-seronegative.

The chain is built from TRBV5-6 and TRBJ2-5, with 10 bases identical to TRBD1. V shed 7 bases and J 5 bases; nucleotides not matched to a gene: 14. Per the germline V gene, CDR1 is SGHDT and CDR2 is YYEEEE. The length of the CDR3 is 16 residues. The CDR3 is CASLEATGGEGETQYF. As DNA, the CDR3 is TGTGCCAGCTTGGAGGCGACAGGGGGCGAAGGGGAGACCCAGTACTTC.

The genes are TRBV12-5 and TRBJ2-7; 9 bases agree with TRBD1. V trimming: 0 bases; J trimming: 6 bases; junction bases outside the gene matches: 9. This CDR3 has 16 amino acids. Germline assignment: CDR1 LGHNT and CDR2 FRNRAP. CDR3 nucleotide sequence: TGTGCTAGTGGTTTGGTTACGACAGGGGGAAACGGCGAGCAGTACTTC. Amino acids: CASGLVTTGGNGEQYF.

The chain links TRBV4-2 to TRBJ2-5; no definite D call. CDR1 is LGHNA, CDR2 YNFKEQ, per germline. V was pared by 0 bases and J by 5 bases, with 13 bases between. The CDR3 extends over 15 amino acids. CDR3 sequence: CASSQEEVVSETQYF. DNA of the CDR3: TGTGCCAGCAGCCAAGAAGAGGTAGTCTCGGAGACCCAGTACTTC.

The J gene is TRBJ2-7, the V gene TRBV6-5; 9 nucleotides line up with TRBD1. CDR1 and CDR2 (germline): MNHEY, SVGAGI. The CDR3 consists of 15 residues. Germline trimming cut 10 bases from V and 3 bases from J; bases unmatched to any gene: 13. The CDR3 loop reads CATRPTTGGGYEQYF. The CDR3 nucleotides read TGTGCCACCCGACCTACAACAGGGGGCGGCTACGAGCAGTACTTC.

The genes are TRBV27 and TRBJ2-5, with TRBD1 as a possible D gene (6 bases). V lost 3 bases to trimming and J lost 5 bases, with 13 bases between them. This CDR3 is built from 14 residues. Per the germline V gene, CDR1 is MNHEY and CDR2 is SMNVEV (reference sequence). The CDR3 DNA follows: TGTGCCAGCAGTTTTAGGGGGAGCTGGGAGACCCAGTACTTC. It is translated as CASSFRGSWETQYF.

The chain couples TRBV27 to TRBJ2-2, with a tentative D call TRBD2 (6 bases). The V gene's germline CDR1 is MNHEY and CDR2 SMNVEV (reference sequence). The V and J ends lost 5 bases and 5 bases respectively, with 18 bases between them. The CDR3 loop spans 16 amino acids. The CDR3 DNA is TGTGCCAGCAGTCCGAGGGGCGGGATTGTTACCGGGGAGCTGTTTTTT. It specifies CASSPRGGIVTGELFF.

The chain carries TRBV6-1 and TRBJ2-3, with a weak D call TRBD1 (6 bases). The CDR3 is made up of 16 amino acids. Trimming took off 2 bases at V and 3 bases at J, with 15 bases between the two ends. The germline V gene has CDR1 MNHNS and CDR2 SASEGT. CDR3 protein: CASSEFSGQGTDTQYF. In DNA, the CDR3 is TGTGCCAGCAGTGAATTTAGTGGGCAGGGGACAGATACGCAGTATTTT.

The chain carries TRBV9 and TRBJ2-3; D is possibly TRBD2 (5 bases). Germline V gene sequence: CDR1 SGDLS, CDR2 YYNGEE. V lost 0 bases and J 3 bases, leaving 14 bases between the germline ends. The CDR3 contains 16 residues. This chain's CDR3 is CASSVVPTRGTDTQYF. The CDR3 bases are TGTGCCAGCAGCGTAGTACCGACCCGGGGTACAGATACGCAGTATTTT.

This clone was observed once. This sequence joins TRBV20-1 and TRBJ1-6; D is unclear. In germline, CDR1 is DFQATT, CDR2 SNEGSKA (reference sequence). V was pared by 0 bases and J by 14 bases, with 8 bases between. This CDR3 is 11 amino acids long. In DNA form, the CDR3 reads TGCAGTGCTAGAGACGACTGGACCCTCCACTTT. The encoded protein is CSARDDWTLHF.

The CDR3 protein is CAWSPSGGLADTQYF. DNA of the CDR3: TGTGCCTGGAGTCCCTCAGGGGGACTAGCAGATACGCAGTATTTT. The gene calls are TRBV30 and TRBJ2-3; D is perhaps TRBD2 (8 bases). Per the germline V gene, CDR1 is GTSNPN and CDR2 is SVGIG (reference sequence). This CDR3 contains 15 residues. V lost 2 bases to trimming and J lost 4 bases, with 16 bases between them.

The chain has TRBV4-3 and TRBJ2-7, with D unresolved. V lost 4 bases to trimming and J lost 0 bases, with 10 bases between them. Germline V gene lookup returns CDR1 LGHNA and CDR2 YSLEER. The CDR3 runs 14 residues. The CDR3, as DNA: TGCGCCAGCAGCCCCGCGGAGTTCTCCTACGAGCAGTACTTC. Protein product: CASSPAEFSYEQYF.

This rearrangement joins TRBV7-9 to TRBJ2-1, with 15 bases lining up with TRBD2. CDR1 is SEHNR and CDR2 is FQNEAQ in the germline V gene (reference sequence). The CDR3 is 16 amino acids. V dropped 4 bases and J dropped 8; count of bases not matched to a gene: 6. In DNA form, the CDR3 reads TGTGCCAGCAGCTCCGGACTAGCGGGAGGGAGGTATGAGCAGTTCTTC. This gives the protein CASSSGLAGGRYEQFF.

This sequence joins TRBV28 and TRBJ2-1; 10 positions match TRBD2. The CDR3 contains 17 residues. CDR1 and CDR2 (germline): MDHEN, SYDVKM. With V trimmed by 9 bases and J by 0 bases, 11 bases remained unmatched. The CDR3 spells CASYESGRGSSYNEQFF. The DNA for the CDR3 is TGTGCCAGTTATGAGAGCGGGAGGGGGAGCTCCTACAATGAGCAGTTCTTC.

This clone was seen a handful of times. CDR3 bases: TGTGCCAGCAGTGAGGGCAGGGGGCCTGGAAACACCATATATTTT. Encoded protein: CASSEGRGPGNTIYF. The rearrangement uses TRBV2 and TRBJ1-3; 8 bases fit TRBD1. This CDR3 has 15 amino acids. CDR1 is SNHLY and CDR2 is FYNNEI in the germline V gene. The J segment lost 2 bases and the V segment lost 3 bases, leaving 3 bases of the junction unmatched. Filled out from reference TRBV2 and TRBJ1-3, the complete variable domain reads EPEVTQTPSHQVTQMGQEVILRCVPISNHLYFYWYRQILGQKVEFLVSFYNNEISEKSEIFDDQFSVERPDGSNFTLKIRSTKLEDSAMYFCASSEGRGPGNTIYFGEGSWLTVV.

In its sample, this clone was seen once. The chain has TRBV28 and TRBJ1-2; 8 bases align to TRBD1. The CDR3 length is 14 residues. Germline CDR1 reads MDHEN; CDR2 reads SYDVKM. V was clipped by 5 bases and J by 2 bases; unmatched bases: 4. The CDR3 DNA reads as TGTGCCAGCAGTCCGGGACAGGTCAACTATGGCTACACCTTC. This sequence encodes CASSPGQVNYGYTF.

Notes on this clone: An end of the junction does not agree with germline; a read error may underlie this. J is TRBJ2-7 and V is TRBV27, with 15 bases matching TRBD2. Germline CDR1 MNHEY, CDR2 SMNVEV (reference sequence). The CDR3 spans 13 residues. The CDR3 DNA is TGTGCCAGCAGTTATGGACTAGCGGGAGGGCCCGGCTTC. This codes for CASSYGLAGGPGF.

In regard to this clone: Other DNA sequences in this specimen translate into the identical CDR3. This chain connects TRBV19 to TRBJ2-3, with D possibly matching TRBD1 (6 bases). CDR3 size: 14 residues. Trimming left V 1 base short and J 4 bases short, with 9 bases between. Per the germline V gene, CDR1 is LNHDA and CDR2 is SQIVND (reference sequence). The chain's CDR3 is CASSIGQGPDTQYF. The CDR3 DNA is TGTGCCAGTAGTATAGGTCAGGGGCCAGATACGCAGTATTTT.

This CDR3 reads CASSRLAGGGEQYF. DNA of the CDR3: TGTGCCAGCAGCAGGTTAGCGGGGGGCGGCGAGCAGTACTTC. The rearrangement joins TRBV7-3 to TRBJ2-7; 10 nucleotides agree with TRBD2. Germline V CDR1 and CDR2: SGHTA, FQGTGA. V lost 5 bases and J lost 6; bases outside the gene matches: 7. CDR3 size: 14 residues.

The chain recombines TRBV5-1 with TRBJ2-3; a weak D match, TRBD2 (5 bases). V lost 3 bases and J 0 bases, leaving 8 bases between the germline ends. Germline CDR1 SGHRS, CDR2 YFSETQ. The CDR3 sequence is 14 residues long. The CDR3 reads CASSSGGSTDTQYF. The CDR3 DNA follows: TGCGCCAGCAGCTCCGGCGGGAGCACAGATACGCAGTATTTT.

CDR3 nucleotide sequence: TGTGCCAGCAGCTTGGGGGTTGGGACTAGCAACGAGCAGTACTTC. It is translated as CASSLGVGTSNEQYF. The rearrangement uses TRBV5-6 and TRBJ2-7; 9 bases are shared with TRBD2. This CDR3 contains 15 residues. Germline CDR1 reads SGHDT; CDR2 reads YYEEEE. The V segment lost 0 bases and the J segment 5 bases; nucleotides outside the gene matches: 6.

The chain couples TRBV6-1 to TRBJ2-1; 7 positions agree with TRBD1. The germline gives CDR1 MNHNS, CDR2 SASEGT. With V trimmed by 4 bases and J by 8 bases, 14 bases remained unmatched. This CDR3 region has 16 residues. CDR3 residues: CASSGYNRGQGDEQFF. CDR3 bases: TGTGCCAGCAGTGGCTACAACAGGGGACAAGGCGATGAGCAGTTCTTC.

The rearrangement joins TRBV5-1 to TRBJ2-5; 10 bases are shared with TRBD1. The DNA end favors TRBJ2-7, so the J call may be wrong. Germline CDR1 SGHRS, CDR2 YFSETQ. This CDR3 region has 14 residues. CDR3 coding DNA: TGCGCCAGCAGCTTGCGACAGGGGGCGGACGAGCAGTACTTC. Translating gives CASSLRQGADEQYF.

This clone was seen a handful of times. The V gene is TRBV4-3, the J gene TRBJ1-4; tentative D call: TRBD1 (6 bases). The CDR3 is 17 residues long. Germline V CDR1 and CDR2: LGHNA, YSLEER. Trimming took 0 bases from V and 7 from J, leaving 18 bases between them. The chain's CDR3 is CASSQDLIGTGREKLFF. CDR3 coding DNA: TGCGCCAGCAGCCAAGATTTGATAGGCACAGGGCGTGAAAAACTGTTTTTT.

The table lists this clone with a few counts. Mismatch with germline at one junction end may stem from a read error. The chain has TRBV7-7 and TRBJ2-2, with 11 bases identical to TRBD1. The CDR3 loop spans 17 amino acids. From germline, CDR1 is SSHAT and CDR2 FNYEAQ (reference sequence). The CDR3 nucleotides read TGTGCTAGCAGCTTGAGGACAGGGGGCCCCAACACCGGGGAGCTGTTTTTT. It yields the protein CASSLRTGGPNTGELFF. Based on the CDR3 plus reference TRBV7-7 and TRBJ2-2, the full variable domain is GAGVSQSPRYKVTKRGQDVTLRCDPISSHATLYWYQQALGQGPEFLTYFNYEAQPDKSGLPSDRFSAERPEGSISTLTIQRTEQRDSAMYRCASSLRTGGPNTGELFFGEGSRLTVL.

With regard to this clone: Other DNA sequences in the sample encode the same CDR3. The chain joins TRBV7-2 to TRBJ2-7, with 10 bases identical to TRBD2. V shed 1 base and J 4 bases; nucleotides not matched to a gene: 1. Germline V CDR1 and CDR2: SGHTA, FQGNSA. This CDR3 has 14 amino acids. DNA of the CDR3: TGTGCCAGCAGCTTAGAGGGACTAGCGTACGAGCAGTACTTC. Amino acid sequence: CASSLEGLAYEQYF.

The V call is TRBV28, the J call TRBJ2-5; D remains unclear. The germline V and J ends were trimmed by 3 bases and 2 bases, with 7 bases remaining between them. Germline CDR1 MDHEN, CDR2 SYDVKM. The CDR3 totals 13 residues. The chain's CDR3 is CASSLNTQETQYF. For the CDR3, the DNA is TGTGCCAGCAGTTTGAACACGCAAGAGACCCAGTACTTC.

The chain joins TRBV7-9 to TRBJ2-2; TRBD1 agrees at 9 bases. This CDR3 has 18 residues. V shed 4 bases and J 4 bases; nucleotides not matched to a gene: 13. CDR1 is SEHNR and CDR2 is FQNEAQ in the germline V gene (reference sequence). CDR3 in amino acids: CASSSTPGTGLGTGELFF. The CDR3 DNA sequence: TGTGCCAGCAGCTCTACCCCTGGGACAGGGCTGGGCACCGGGGAGCTGTTTTTT.

This clone has a single count. The chain combines TRBV6-1 with TRBJ2-7, with D perhaps TRBD1 (8 bases). This CDR3 contains 17 residues. Per germline, CDR1 MNHNS and CDR2 SASEGT. Trimming removed 4 bases at V and 0 bases at J, with 19 bases between. CDR3 region: CASSVQGEGAISYEQYF. The CDR3 region has the DNA TGTGCCAGCAGTGTACAGGGGGAGGGGGCCATCTCCTACGAGCAGTACTTC.

This clone has just one count. Its ends do not fully match the called genes, so a read error is possible. The chain links TRBV10-3 to TRBJ1-2; 7 bases line up with TRBD1. CDR1 and CDR2 (germline): ENHRY, SYGVKD. This CDR3 comprises 11 residues. The CDR3 coding sequence is TGTGCCATCAGTGGACAGGGCGGCTACGCCTTC. Protein product: CAISGQGGYAF.

In its sample, this clone was seen a few times. This chain uses TRBV12-5 with TRBJ1-1; D is possibly TRBD1 (5 bases). Germline values: CDR1 LGHNT, CDR2 FRNRAP. V was clipped by 1 base and J by 1 base, with 10 bases between them. This CDR3 is built from 15 residues. CDR3 nucleotides: TGTGCTAGTGGTTTGGGCCTCCAGGGGAACACTGAAGCTTTCTTT. This encodes CASGLGLQGNTEAFF.